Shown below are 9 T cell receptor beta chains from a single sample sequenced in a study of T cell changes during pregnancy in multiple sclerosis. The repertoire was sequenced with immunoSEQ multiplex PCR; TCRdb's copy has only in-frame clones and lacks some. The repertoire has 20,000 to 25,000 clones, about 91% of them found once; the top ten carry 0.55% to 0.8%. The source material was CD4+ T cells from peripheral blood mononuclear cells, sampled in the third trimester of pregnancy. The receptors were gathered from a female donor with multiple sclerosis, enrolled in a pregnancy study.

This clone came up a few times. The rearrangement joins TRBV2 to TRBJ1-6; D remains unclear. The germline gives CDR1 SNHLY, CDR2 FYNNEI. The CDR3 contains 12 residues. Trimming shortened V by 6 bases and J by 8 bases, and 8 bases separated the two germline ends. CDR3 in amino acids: CASRDGYSPLHF. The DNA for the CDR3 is TGTGCCAGCAGAGACGGGTATTCACCCCTCCACTTT.

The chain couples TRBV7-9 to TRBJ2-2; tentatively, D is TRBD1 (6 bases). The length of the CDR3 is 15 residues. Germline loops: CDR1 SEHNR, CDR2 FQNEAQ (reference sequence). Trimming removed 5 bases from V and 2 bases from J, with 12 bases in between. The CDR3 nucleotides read TGTGCCAGCAGCATCAGACAGGCCAACACCGGGGAGCTGTTTTTT. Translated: CASSIRQANTGELFF.

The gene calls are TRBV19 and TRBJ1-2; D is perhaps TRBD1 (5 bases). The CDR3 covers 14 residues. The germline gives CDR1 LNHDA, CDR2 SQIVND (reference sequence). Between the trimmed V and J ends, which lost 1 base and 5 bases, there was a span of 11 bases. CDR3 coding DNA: TGTGCCAGTAGTATAGGCGGGGCCGGGTATGGCTACACCTTC. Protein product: CASSIGGAGYGYTF. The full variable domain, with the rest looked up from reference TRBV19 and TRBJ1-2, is DGGITQSPKYLFRKEGQNVTLSCEQNLNHDAMYWYRQDPGQGLRLIYYSQIVNDFQKGDIAEGYSVSREKKESFPLTVTSAQKNPTAFYLCASSIGGAGYGYTFGSGTRLTVV.

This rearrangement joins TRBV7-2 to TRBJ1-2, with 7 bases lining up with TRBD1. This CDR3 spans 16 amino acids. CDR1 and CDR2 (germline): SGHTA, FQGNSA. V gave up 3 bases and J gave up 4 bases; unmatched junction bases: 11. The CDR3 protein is CASSFVSTGPIYGYTF. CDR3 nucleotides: TGTGCCAGCAGCTTTGTGTCGACAGGGCCCATCTATGGCTACACCTTC.

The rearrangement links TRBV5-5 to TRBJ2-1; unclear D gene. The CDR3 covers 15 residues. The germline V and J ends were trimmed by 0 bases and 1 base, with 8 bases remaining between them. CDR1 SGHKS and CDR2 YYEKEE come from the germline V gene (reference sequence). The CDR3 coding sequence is TGTGCCAGCAGCTTGGATCTGCAGTCCTACAATGAGCAGTTCTTC. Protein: CASSLDLQSYNEQFF.

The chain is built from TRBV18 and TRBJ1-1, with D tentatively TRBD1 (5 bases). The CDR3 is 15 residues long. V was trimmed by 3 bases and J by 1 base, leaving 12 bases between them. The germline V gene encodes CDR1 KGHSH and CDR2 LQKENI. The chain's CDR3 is CASSPPGKGNTEAFF. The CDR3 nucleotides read TGTGCCAGCTCACCTCCAGGGAAAGGGAACACTGAAGCTTTCTTT.

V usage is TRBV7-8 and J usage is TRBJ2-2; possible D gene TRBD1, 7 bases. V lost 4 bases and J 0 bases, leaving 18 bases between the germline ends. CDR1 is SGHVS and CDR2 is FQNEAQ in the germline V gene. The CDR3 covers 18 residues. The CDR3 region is CASSSGGYRDSNTGELFF. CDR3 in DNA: TGTGCCAGCAGCTCAGGGGGTTACAGGGACTCGAACACCGGGGAGCTGTTTTTT.

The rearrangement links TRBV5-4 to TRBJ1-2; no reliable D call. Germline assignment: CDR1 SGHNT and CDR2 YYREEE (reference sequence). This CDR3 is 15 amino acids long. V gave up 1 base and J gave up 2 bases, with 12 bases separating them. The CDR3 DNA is TGTGCCAGCAGCTTGATAGGCGGAGAAAACTATGGCTACACCTTC. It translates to CASSLIGGENYGYTF.

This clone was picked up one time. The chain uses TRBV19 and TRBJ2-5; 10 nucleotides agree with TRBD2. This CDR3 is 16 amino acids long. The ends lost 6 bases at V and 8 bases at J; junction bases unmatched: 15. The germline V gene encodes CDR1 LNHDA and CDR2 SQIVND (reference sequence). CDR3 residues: CASRPRASGGSPTQYF. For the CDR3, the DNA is TGTGCCAGTAGACCCCGGGCTAGCGGGGGCTCACCAACCCAGTACTTC.